The rows below give T cell receptor beta chains drawn from one sample of a study of blood T cell repertoires in COVID-19. Repertoires were generated with immunoSEQ multiplex PCR, while TCRdb's copy carries only in-frame clones and drops some. The sample records some 270,000 clones, roughly 86% being singletons. The sequenced sample consisted of peripheral blood. Receptor source: a woman older than 75 with COVID-19, enrolled during active disease. Both conserved end residues are part of each CDR3. Fields, in order: J gene, D gene, V gene, clone size, CDR3 protein, CDR3 DNA. The D gene is left open where the match is weak. Rows give clone size only sometimes, using once, few, many, or a class for an expanded clone.

TRBJ2-3 - TRBV5-4 few CASSFAGRRSTDTQYF TGTGCCAGCAGCTTCGCCGGGAGAAGAAGCACAGATACGCAGTATTTT
TRBJ2-3 - TRBV5-6 - CASSPGVLSTDTQYF TGTGCCAGCAGCCCGGGGGTCCTTAGCACAGATACGCAGTATTTT
TRBJ1-1 TRBD1 TRBV5-4 once CASSGGDRAGTEAFF TGTGCCAGCAGCGGGGGGGACAGGGCGGGTACTGAAGCTTTCTTT
TRBJ1-2 TRBD1 TRBV6-6 few CASSVPGQESNYGYTF TGTGCCAGCAGTGTCCCGGGACAGGAGTCTAACTATGGCTACACCTTC
TRBJ1-6 TRBD1 TRBV19 - CASSTGTGGSPLHF TGTGCCAGTAGCACCGGGACAGGGGGTTCACCCCTCCACTTT
TRBJ2-3 TRBD2 TRBV5-6 - CASSPRPGGPTDTQYF TGTGCCAGCAGCCCTAGGCCGGGGGGACCCACAGATACGCAGTATTTT
TRBJ1-2 TRBD1 TRBV28 - CALKTPGQNYGYTF TGTGCCTTAAAGACTCCGGGACAGAACTATGGCTACACCTTC
TRBJ1-1 - TRBV7-2 - CASSVDSYRGAFF TGTGCCAGCAGCGTGGACAGCTACAGAGGGGCTTTCTTT
TRBJ1-2 TRBD1 TRBV5-1 - CASTRDVGQGYGYTF TGCGCCAGCACCCGGGATGTAGGACAGGGGTATGGCTACACCTTC
TRBJ2-5 - TRBV18 - CASSPGLQEGETQYF TGTGCCAGCTCACCCGGTTTGCAGGAAGGAGAGACCCAGTACTTC
TRBJ2-5 - TRBV18 - CASSQPGTYSTTTQYF TGTGCCAGCTCACAACCTGGGACTTATTCAACAACGACCCAGTACTTC
TRBJ2-1 TRBD1 TRBV5-6 - CASSHRNRGGEQFF TGTGCCAGCAGCCACCGAAACAGGGGCGGTGAGCAGTTCTTC
TRBJ2-3 TRBD1 TRBV24-1 - CATSDLQGGGADTQYF TGTGCCACCAGTGATTTGCAAGGGGGCGGCGCAGATACGCAGTATTTT
TRBJ1-5 - TRBV28 - CASSFPDLYQPQHF TGTGCCAGCAGTTTTCCGGACTTATATCAGCCCCAGCATTTT
TRBJ1-5 - TRBV19 - CASRQGNQPQHF TGTGCCAGTAGACAGGGTAATCAGCCCCAGCATTTT
TRBJ1-2 - TRBV18 - CASSPTGPPAGYGYTF TGTGCCAGCTCACCGACCGGGCCTCCAGCGGGGTATGGCTACACCTTC
TRBJ2-5 TRBD2 TRBV9 - CASSLGLAGGSQETQYF TGTGCCAGCAGCCTGGGACTAGCGGGGGGGTCACAAGAGACCCAGTACTTC
TRBJ1-5 - TRBV19 - CASSILKGGAQPQHF TGTGCCAGTAGTATACTTAAGGGAGGGGCCCAGCCCCAGCATTTT
TRBJ1-3 - TRBV14 - CASSQSGTAGNTIYF TGTGCCAGCAGCCAATCCGGGACTGCCGGAAACACCATATATTTT
TRBJ1-1 TRBD1 TRBV5-1 - CASSSDREMNTEAFF TGCGCCAGCAGCTCAGACAGGGAGATGAACACTGAAGCTTTCTTT
TRBJ2-2 - TRBV2 once CASTRGAGNTGELFF TGTGCCAGCACACGGGGGGCTGGGAACACCGGGGAGCTGTTTTTT
TRBJ2-5 TRBD2 TRBV5-1 - CASRQRGGLETQYF TGCGCCAGCAGACAGCGGGGGGGCCTTGAGACCCAGTACTTC
TRBJ2-3 - TRBV5-1 - CASSLNGRGGTDTQYF TGCGCCAGCAGCTTGAATGGCAGGGGGGGCACAGATACGCAGTATTTT
TRBJ1-2 - TRBV7-8 - CASSLLAGGYGYTF TGTGCCAGCAGCTTACTCGCAGGTGGCTATGGCTACACCTTC
TRBJ2-5 TRBD1 TRBV6-1 - CASSETRDRDRETQYF TGTGCCAGCAGTGAAACGAGAGACAGGGATAGGGAGACCCAGTACTTC
TRBJ2-3 - TRBV24-1 - CATSDPSREFLSTDTQYF TGTGCCACCAGTGACCCAAGCCGAGAGTTCCTAAGCACAGATACGCAGTATTTT
TRBJ2-2 TRBD2 TRBV27 - CASSRGGRTGELFF TGTGCCAGCAGTCGCGGGGGGCGCACCGGGGAGCTGTTTTTT
TRBJ2-3 - TRBV20-1 - CSASRGTTDTQYF TGCAGTGCTAGTCGGGGGACGACAGATACGCAGTATTTT
TRBJ2-5 - TRBV2 - CASGGLPQETQYF TGTGCCAGCGGGGGACTCCCGCAAGAGACCCAGTACTTC
TRBJ2-7 TRBD1 TRBV6-6 - CASSPPGTGFSYEQYF TGTGCCAGCAGCCCTCCCGGGACAGGGTTCTCCTACGAGCAGTACTTC
TRBJ1-5 - TRBV28 - CASFGEGGNQPQHF TGTGCCAGCTTTGGAGAGGGGGGCAATCAGCCCCAGCATTTT
TRBJ1-4 TRBD1 TRBV30 - CACLGQGEVFAHEKLFF TGTGCCTGTCTCGGACAGGGGGAGGTGTTTGCGCATGAAAAACTGTTTTTT
TRBJ1-4 - TRBV7-9 - CASSKDRNNEKLFF TGTGCCAGCAGCAAAGACAGGAATAATGAAAAACTGTTTTTT
TRBJ1-3 - TRBV5-6 - CASSLGQFISGNTIYF TGTGCCAGCAGCTTGGGACAGTTTATCTCTGGAAACACCATATATTTT
TRBJ2-2 - TRBV2 few CASSERPTGELFF TGTGCCAGCAGTGAACGTCCCACCGGGGAGCTGTTTTTT
TRBJ2-4 - TRBV4-1 once CASSQTENIQYF TGCGCCAGCAGCCAGACAGAAAACATTCAGTACTTC
TRBJ1-2 TRBD1 TRBV6-5 - CASSSPDRGDYGYTF TGTGCCAGCAGTTCTCCGGACAGGGGAGACTATGGCTACACCTTC
TRBJ2-7 - TRBV6-5 - CASSYSGGGDYEQYF TGTGCCAGCAGTTACTCCGGAGGGGGGGACTACGAGCAGTACTTC
TRBJ1-3 - TRBV11-2 once CASSPSGGGLGGNTIYF TGTGCCAGCAGCCCTTCCGGCGGGGGGCTAGGTGGAAACACCATATATTTT
TRBJ2-4 - TRBV7-2 - CASSSNSQGLQYF TGTGCCAGCAGCTCTAATTCACAGGGCCTCCAGTACTTC
TRBJ1-2 - TRBV19 - CASSTDRNYGYTF TGTGCCAGTAGTACGGACAGAAACTATGGCTACACCTTC